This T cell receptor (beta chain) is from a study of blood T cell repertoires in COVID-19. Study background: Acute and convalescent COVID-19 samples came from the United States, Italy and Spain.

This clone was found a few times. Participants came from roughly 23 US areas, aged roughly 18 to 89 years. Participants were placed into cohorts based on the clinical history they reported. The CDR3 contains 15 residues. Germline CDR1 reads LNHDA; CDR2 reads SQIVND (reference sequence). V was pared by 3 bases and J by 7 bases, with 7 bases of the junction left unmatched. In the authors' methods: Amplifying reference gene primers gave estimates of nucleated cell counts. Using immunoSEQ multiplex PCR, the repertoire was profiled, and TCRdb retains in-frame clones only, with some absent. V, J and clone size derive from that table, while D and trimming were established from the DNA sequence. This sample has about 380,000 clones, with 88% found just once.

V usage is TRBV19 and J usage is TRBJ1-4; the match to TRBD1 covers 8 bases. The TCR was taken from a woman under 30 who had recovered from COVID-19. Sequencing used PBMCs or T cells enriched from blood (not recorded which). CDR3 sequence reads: CASSMVGQGGEKLFF. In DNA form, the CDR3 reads TGTGCCAGTAGTATGGTCGGACAGGGCGGTGAAAAACTGTTTTTT.